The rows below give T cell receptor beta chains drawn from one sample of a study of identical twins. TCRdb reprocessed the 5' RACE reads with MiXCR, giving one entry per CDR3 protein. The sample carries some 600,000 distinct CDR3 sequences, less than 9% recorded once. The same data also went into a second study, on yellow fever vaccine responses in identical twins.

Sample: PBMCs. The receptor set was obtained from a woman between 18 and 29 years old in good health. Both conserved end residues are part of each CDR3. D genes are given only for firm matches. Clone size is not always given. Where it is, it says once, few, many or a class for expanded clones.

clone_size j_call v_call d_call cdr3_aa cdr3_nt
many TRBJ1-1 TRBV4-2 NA CASSQDPQATEAFF TGTGCCAGCAGCCAAGATCCACAGGCCACTGAAGCTTTCTTT
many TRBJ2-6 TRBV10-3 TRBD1 CAMSQGQRSGANVLTF TGTGCCATGAGTCAGGGACAGAGGTCTGGGGCCAACGTCCTGACTTTC
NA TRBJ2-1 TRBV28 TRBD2 CASSTLGLAYNEQFF TGTGCCAGCAGTACTCTAGGACTAGCATACAATGAGCAGTTCTTC
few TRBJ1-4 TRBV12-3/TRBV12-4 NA CASSFRREKLFF TGTGCCAGCAGTTTTCGCAGGGAAAAACTGTTTTTT
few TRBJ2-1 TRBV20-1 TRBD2 CSARDLRLAGVVEQFF TGCAGTGCTAGAGATCTGAGGCTAGCGGGAGTCGTTGAGCAGTTCTTC
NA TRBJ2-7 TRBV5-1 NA CASSWDDSTVYEQYF TGCGCCAGCAGCTGGGATGACAGTACCGTCTACGAGCAGTACTTC
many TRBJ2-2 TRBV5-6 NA CASSVSEAGELFF TGTGCCAGCAGCGTTTCAGAAGCCGGGGAGCTGTTTTTT
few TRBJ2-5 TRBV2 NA CASSDGLIQETQYF TGTGCCAGCAGTGATGGACTGATCCAAGAGACCCAGTACTTC
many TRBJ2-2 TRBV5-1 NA CASTPGTVKTGELFF TGCGCCAGCACACCCGGGACGGTGAAAACCGGGGAGCTGTTTTTT
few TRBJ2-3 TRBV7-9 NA CASRKRIGTGDIGTQYF TGTGCCTCACGAAAGCGCATCGGGACGGGAGACATTGGTACGCAGTATTTT
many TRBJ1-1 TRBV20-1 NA CSASQNPNTEAFF TGCAGTGCTAGCCAGAATCCGAACACTGAAGCTTTCTTT
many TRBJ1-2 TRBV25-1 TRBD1 CASRPGGGGYTF TGTGCCAGCAGACCAGGGGGGGGAGGCTACACCTTC